One TCR beta chain is described in this entry. Its antigen is unknown. The record originates from a study of early T cells in non-severe SARS-CoV-2 infection. Attachment of unique molecular identifiers was made to individual cDNA molecules. TCRdb re-called the 5' RACE reads with MiXCR, one entry per CDR3 protein. The data show around 80,000 distinct CDR3 sequences, 9.5% to 15% seen once. Study-wide findings and caveats: VDJdb matching, biased toward anti-spike CD8 responses, missed private and CD4 specificities.

The clonotype originates from an adult who was a healthcare worker with PCR-confirmed SARS-CoV-2 infection or an uninfected control (not recorded which). Sequenced sample: whole blood.

CDR3 sequence (DNA): TGTGCCAGCAGACCTAGGATGGATAGTGAGCAGTTCTTC. Its protein is CASRPRMDSEQFF. V is TRBV11-2 and J is TRBJ2-1; D is unclear. Germline V CDR1 and CDR2: SGHAT, FQNNGV. V was pared by 6 bases and J by 9 bases, with 15 bases between. This CDR3 is built from 13 residues. Combining the CDR3 with reference TRBV11-2 and TRBJ2-1 gives the whole variable domain EAGVAQSPRYKIIEKRQSVAFWCNPISGHATLYWYQQILGQGPKLLIQFQNNGVVDDSQLPKDRFSAERLKGVDSTLKIQPAKLEDSAVYLCASRPRMDSEQFFGPGTRLTVL.